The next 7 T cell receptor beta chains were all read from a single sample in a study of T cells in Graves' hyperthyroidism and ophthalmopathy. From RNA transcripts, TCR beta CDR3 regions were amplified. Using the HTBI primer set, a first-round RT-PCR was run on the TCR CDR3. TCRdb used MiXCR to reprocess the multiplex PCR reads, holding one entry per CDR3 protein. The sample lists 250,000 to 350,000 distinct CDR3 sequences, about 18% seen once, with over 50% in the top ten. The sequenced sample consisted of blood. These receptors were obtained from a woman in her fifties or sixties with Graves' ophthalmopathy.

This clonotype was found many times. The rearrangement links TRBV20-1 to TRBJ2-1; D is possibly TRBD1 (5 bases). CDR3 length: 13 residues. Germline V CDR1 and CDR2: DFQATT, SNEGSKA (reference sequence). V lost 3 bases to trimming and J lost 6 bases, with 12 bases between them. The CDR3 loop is CSASLSGPNEQFF. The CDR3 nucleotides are TGCAGTGCTAGTTTGTCAGGGCCCAATGAGCAGTTCTTC.

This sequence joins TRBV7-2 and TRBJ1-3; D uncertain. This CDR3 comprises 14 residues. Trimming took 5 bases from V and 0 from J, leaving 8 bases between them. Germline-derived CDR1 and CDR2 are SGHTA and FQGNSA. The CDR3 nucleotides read TGTGCCAGCAGCCCCGTCCCCTCTGGAAACACCATATATTTT. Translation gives CASSPVPSGNTIYF.

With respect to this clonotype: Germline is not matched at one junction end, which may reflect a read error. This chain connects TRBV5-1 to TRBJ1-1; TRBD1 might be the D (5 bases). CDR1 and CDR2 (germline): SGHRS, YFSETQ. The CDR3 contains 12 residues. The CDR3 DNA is TGTGCCAGCAGTGACCGGAGGGGTGGTCTGTTCTTT. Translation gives CASSDRRGGLFF.

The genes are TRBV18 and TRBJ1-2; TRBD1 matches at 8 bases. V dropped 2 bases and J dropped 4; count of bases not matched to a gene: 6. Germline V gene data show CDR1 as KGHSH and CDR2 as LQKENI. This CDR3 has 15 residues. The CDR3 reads CASSPAATGGYGYTF. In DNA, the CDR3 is TGTGCCAGCTCACCAGCCGCCACAGGGGGCTATGGCTACACCTTC.

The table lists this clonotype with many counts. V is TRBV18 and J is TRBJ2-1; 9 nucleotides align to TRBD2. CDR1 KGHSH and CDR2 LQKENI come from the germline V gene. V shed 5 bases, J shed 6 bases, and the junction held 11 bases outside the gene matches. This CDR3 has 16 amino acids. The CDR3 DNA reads TGTGCCAGCTCAAAAGCCGGGACTAGCTCTTCCAATGAGCAGTTCTTC. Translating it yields CASSKAGTSSSNEQFF.

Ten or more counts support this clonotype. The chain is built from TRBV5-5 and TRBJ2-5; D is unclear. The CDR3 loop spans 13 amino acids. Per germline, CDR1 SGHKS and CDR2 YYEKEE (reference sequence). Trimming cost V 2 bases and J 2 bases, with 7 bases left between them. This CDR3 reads CASSFNLQETQYF. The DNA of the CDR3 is TGTGCCAGCAGCTTCAACCTACAAGAGACCCAGTACTTC.

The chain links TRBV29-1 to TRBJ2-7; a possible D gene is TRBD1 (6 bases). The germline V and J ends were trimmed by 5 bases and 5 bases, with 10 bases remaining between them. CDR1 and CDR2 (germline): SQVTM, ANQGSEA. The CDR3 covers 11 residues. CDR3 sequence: CSVQGSDEQYF. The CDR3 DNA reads TGCAGCGTTCAGGGGAGCGACGAGCAGTACTTC.